The next 18 T cell receptor beta chains were all read from a single sample in a study of neurological immune-mediated disorders. Sample time point: longitudinal time-point 1 (baseline). Via MiXCR, TCRdb re-called the 5' RACE reads, giving one row per CDR3 protein. This sample has tens of thousands of distinct CDR3 sequences, with approximately 13% found just once. Sequenced input: PBMCs. Receptor source: a female donor with HTLV-1-associated myelopathy (HAM/TSP).

This clonotype was recorded many times. An end of the junction does not agree with germline; a read error may underlie this. This chain uses TRBV6-6 with TRBJ2-5; 8 positions match TRBD1. CDR3 length: 13 amino acids. Germline assignment: CDR1 MNHNY and CDR2 SVGAGI (reference sequence). Here the CDR3 reads CASSTGQEKRVHF. CDR3 nucleotides: TGTGCCAGCAGTACGGGACAGGAGAAGAGAGTTCACTTC.

This clonotype showed up many times. The chain has TRBV20-1 and TRBJ2-3; D is unresolved. Germline CDR1 reads DFQATT; CDR2 reads SNEGSKA (reference sequence). CDR3 length: 15 amino acids. The V end was cut by 5 bases, the J end by 0 bases, with 15 bases between. In DNA form, the CDR3 reads TGCAGTGCTCAAAGTAGGACCGCTAGCACAGATACGCAGTATTTT. Protein sequence: CSAQSRTASTDTQYF.

This clonotype occurred many times. DNA of the CDR3: TGTGCCAGCAGCCCCCGGGGGGGGGTCTCCTACAATGAGCAGTTCTTC. Translated: CASSPRGGVSYNEQFF. The chain has TRBV5-6 and TRBJ2-1; 8 bases map to TRBD2. With 4 bases clipped from V and 0 bases from J, the junction kept 6 bases outside the gene matches. The CDR3 covers 16 residues. The germline CDR1 and CDR2 sequences are SGHDT and YYEEEE.

This clonotype was seen at least ten times. The rearrangement links TRBV2 to TRBJ2-4; D perhaps matches TRBD2 (6 bases). This CDR3 is built from 16 residues. The germline CDR1 and CDR2 sequences are SNHLY and FYNNEI. V shed 6 bases and J shed 0 bases, with 15 bases lying between them. The CDR3 loop reads CASRGTDWLAKNIQYF. CDR3 nucleotides: TGTGCCAGCAGGGGGACTGACTGGCTAGCCAAAAACATTCAGTACTTC.

CDR3 loop: CASSLAGVETQYF. CDR3 in DNA: TGCGCCAGCAGCTTGGCAGGGGTCGAGACCCAGTACTTC. The rearrangement joins TRBV5-1 to TRBJ2-5, with a tentative D call TRBD1 (6 bases). V was pared by 0 bases and J by 5 bases, with 8 bases between. Germline CDR1 SGHRS, CDR2 YFSETQ. CDR3 length: 13 amino acids.

This clonotype was recorded at least ten times. The chain recombines TRBV5-1 with TRBJ1-1; D gene unclear. This CDR3 is built from 14 residues. V was pared by 2 bases and J by 1 base, with 9 bases between. Germline-derived CDR1 and CDR2 are SGHRS and YFSETQ. The CDR3 spells CASSFATRNTEAFF. The CDR3 bases are TGCGCCAGCAGCTTCGCCACTAGGAACACTGAAGCTTTCTTT.

Many counts were recorded for this clonotype. This sequence joins TRBV5-1 and TRBJ2-1, with 7 bases lining up with TRBD1. The ends lost 4 bases at V and 9 bases at J; junction bases unmatched: 16. The CDR3 has 16 amino acids. The germline CDR1 and CDR2 sequences are SGHRS and YFSETQ. As DNA, the CDR3 is TGCGCCAGCAGCACGGGCCAACTACAGGGGAATGGTGAGCAGTTCTTC. Protein product: CASSTGQLQGNGEQFF.

There are many counts of this clonotype. The chain links TRBV5-1 to TRBJ2-3; a weak D match, TRBD1 (6 bases). V lost 0 bases and J 2 bases, leaving 10 bases between the germline ends. The CDR3 totals 15 residues. The germline gives CDR1 SGHRS, CDR2 YFSETQ. The CDR3 DNA follows: TGCGCCAGCAGCTTGGGCCAGGGGTACACAGATACGCAGTATTTT. This encodes CASSLGQGYTDTQYF.

This clonotype was counted a few times. This CDR3 reads CASSRSQGVQDTGELFF. Written as DNA, the CDR3 is TGTGCCAGCAGCCGATCGCAGGGGGTTCAAGACACCGGGGAGCTGTTTTTT. The chain recombines TRBV6-2 or TRBV6-3 with TRBJ2-2; the match to TRBD1 covers 7 bases. This CDR3 contains 17 residues. Germline CDR1 is MNHEY and CDR2 is SVGEGT. Trimming removed 6 bases from V and 3 bases from J; junction bases left unmatched: 13.

This clonotype was found many times. This chain uses TRBV7-9 with TRBJ2-3, with D possibly being TRBD1 or TRBD2 (5 bases each). The germline gives CDR1 SEHNR, CDR2 FQNEAQ (reference sequence). The CDR3 totals 13 residues. Trimming left V 7 bases short and J 11 bases short, with 19 bases between. CDR3 residues: CASILPGEQGQYF. CDR3 DNA sequence: TGTGCCAGCATCCTTCCCGGGGAGCAGGGGCAGTATTTT.

This chain connects TRBV25-1 to TRBJ1-4, with D uncertain. Germline V gene data show CDR1 as MGHDK and CDR2 as SYGVNS. The CDR3 has 16 residues. V was shortened by 2 bases and J by 0 bases, with 10 bases between the two germline ends. This CDR3 reads CASSETGEATNEKLFF. CDR3 in DNA: TGTGCCAGCAGTGAAACCGGCGAAGCAACTAATGAAAAACTGTTTTTT.

This clonotype was seen ten or more times. The chain is built from TRBV29-1 and TRBJ1-1; perhaps TRBD1 as D (6 bases). V was pared by 4 bases and J by 0 bases, with 12 bases between. The CDR3 has 14 residues. Germline CDR1 SQVTM, CDR2 ANQGSEA. CDR3 sequence (DNA): TGCAGCGTTGGTGGGGGACACCTGAACACTGAAGCTTTCTTT. This gives the protein CSVGGGHLNTEAFF.

At least ten counts were recorded for this clonotype. This chain joins TRBV9 and TRBJ2-7; D possibly matches TRBD1 or TRBD2 (5 bases each). The CDR3 is 14 amino acids. Trimming took 3 bases from V and 2 from J, leaving 12 bases between them. Germline CDR1 SGDLS, CDR2 YYNGEE. The CDR3 DNA reads TGTGCCAGCAGCGCCGGGACGGGCACCTACGAGCAGTACTTC. It encodes CASSAGTGTYEQYF.

This clonotype was counted many times. The chain couples TRBV2 to TRBJ2-1; D is uncertain. The germline gives CDR1 SNHLY, CDR2 FYNNEI. CDR3 size: 12 residues. Deletions cut 5 bases from V and 6 bases from J, with 8 bases between. The CDR3 DNA reads TGTGCCAGCAGTCGGACCGCCAATGAGCAGTTCTTC. The encoded protein is CASSRTANEQFF.

This clonotype was detected many times. The rearrangement joins TRBV27 to TRBJ2-1; TRBD1 matches at 9 bases. Per the germline V gene, CDR1 is MNHEY and CDR2 is SMNVEV (reference sequence). The CDR3 runs to 16 residues. The J segment lost 6 bases and the V segment lost 5 bases, leaving 11 bases of the junction unmatched. CDR3 sequence reads: CASSPYWTGVGNEQFF. CDR3 sequence (DNA): TGTGCCAGCAGTCCTTATTGGACAGGGGTGGGCAATGAGCAGTTCTTC.

This clonotype was seen many times. The gene calls are TRBV6-1 and TRBJ1-5; D call uncertain. Germline assignment: CDR1 MNHNS and CDR2 SASEGT. V was trimmed by 1 base and J by 5 bases, leaving 12 bases between them. The CDR3 extends over 15 amino acids. DNA of the CDR3: TGTGCCAGCAGTGAAGATGGGATTAGGCATCAGCCCCAGCATTTT. Encoded protein: CASSEDGIRHQPQHF.

This clonotype was found many times. V usage is TRBV10-3 and J usage is TRBJ2-5; weak D call: TRBD1 (6 bases). This CDR3 spans 15 amino acids. Germline lookup yields CDR1 ENHRY and CDR2 SYGVKD. Between the trimmed V and J ends, which lost 4 bases and 3 bases, there was a span of 15 bases. CDR3 residues: CAISGSGTRKETQYF. The CDR3 DNA reads as TGTGCCATCAGTGGAAGTGGGACAAGAAAAGAGACCCAGTACTTC.

This clonotype was detected ten times or more. The chain links TRBV4-1 to TRBJ1-5, with 11 bases fitting TRBD1. With V trimmed by 4 bases and J by 5 bases, 4 bases remained unmatched. The CDR3 sequence is 15 residues long. Germline V lookup: CDR1 MGHRA, CDR2 YSYEKL. The CDR3 coding sequence is TGCGCCAGCAGCCCATTGGACAGGGGGCATCAGCCCCAGCATTTT. Its protein product is CASSPLDRGHQPQHF.